The clone carrying this T cell receptor (beta chain) has just one count. Antigen: not known. The data were obtained in a study of cytomegalovirus exposure and HLA in healthy donors. Notes on the study in general: With later analysis, a missense DCLRE1C variant became linked to TCR beta V- and J-gene trimming.

Researchers ran the PCR with 60 Vbeta and 13 Jbeta primers. TCRdb keeps only in-frame clones here, not all; method: immunoSEQ multiplex PCR. Of around 190,000 clones in the sample, more than 70% are singletons; the top ten hold around 1.6%. Germline V gives CDR1 SGHNT, CDR2 YYREEE (reference sequence). The ends were cut back, 6 bases at V and 2 bases at J, with 19 bases in the middle. This CDR3 has 16 residues. V and J are TRBV5-4 and TRBJ2-3; tentatively, D is TRBD1 (6 bases). The material sequenced was PBMCs. This clonotype was sampled from a man between 35 and 55 years old in good health and CMV-seropositive. CDR3 DNA: TGTGCCAGCAACCAGGGGAGAAAAGGCGACACAGATACGCAGTATTTT. It translates to CASNQGRKGDTDTQYF.